A selection of T cell receptor beta chains follows, all from one sample in a study of cytomegalovirus exposure and HLA in healthy donors. Assay: immunoSEQ multiplex PCR; the TCRdb copy retains only in-frame clones and omits some. The sample contains around 130,000 clones, roughly 89% of which appear only once. The sequenced material came from PBMCs. The receptors originated from a man aged 25-45 years in good health and CMV-seronegative. Both conserved end residues are part of each CDR3. A D gene is named only where the DNA matches it firmly. Only some rows state a clone size, as once, few, many or a class for expanded clones.

D gene	J gene	clone size	V gene	CDR3 DNA	CDR3 protein
NA	TRBJ1-2	NA	TRBV5-8	TGTGCCAGCGGCGACAGGCCCTATGGCTACACCTTC	CASGDRPYGYTF
NA	TRBJ1-6	NA	TRBV4-1	TGCGCCAGCAGCCTAGCCCCTATCGGGATTAATTCACCCCTCCACTTT	CASSLAPIGINSPLHF
TRBD2	TRBJ2-7	NA	TRBV28	TGTGCCAGCAGTTCCGGGGCTAGCGGCTCCTACGAGCAGTACTTC	CASSSGASGSYEQYF
NA	TRBJ1-1	NA	TRBV7-6	TGTGCCAGCAGCTTAGAGAGGGCAGATGGGGGGGAAGCTTTCTTT	CASSLERADGGEAFF
NA	TRBJ1-4	NA	TRBV5-1	TGCGCCAGCAGCTGGGAAGTGAGCGGTGGGAAACTGTTTTTT	CASSWEVSGGKLFF
TRBD2	TRBJ2-2	NA	TRBV19	TGTGCCAGTGGCATAGCGGGGGGGACCGGGGAGCTGTTTTTT	CASGIAGGTGELFF
NA	TRBJ2-3	NA	TRBV6-1	TGTGCCAGCAGTATAGCGGTTACTAGCACAGATACGCAGTATTTT	CASSIAVTSTDTQYF
TRBD1	TRBJ1-3	NA	TRBV4-1	TGCGCCAGCAGAGGACAGGGGGACTCTGGAAACACCATATATTTT	CASRGQGDSGNTIYF
NA	TRBJ1-5	NA	TRBV18	TGTGCCAGCTCACGTATCGCGCGGGGTCAGCCCCAGCATTTT	CASSRIARGQPQHF
TRBD2	TRBJ2-1	NA	TRBV4-1	TGCGCCAGCAGCCAATCTCTAGCGGGGGGACGCTACAATGAGCAGTTCTTC	CASSQSLAGGRYNEQFF
NA	TRBJ1-2	NA	TRBV5-6	TGTGCCAGCAGCATCCCACAGGGATACTATGGCTACACCTTC	CASSIPQGYYGYTF
NA	TRBJ1-2	NA	TRBV27	TGTGCCAGCAGTTTATCAGGGGTCGGGAACTATGGCTACACCTTC	CASSLSGVGNYGYTF
TRBD2	TRBJ2-3	NA	TRBV13	TGTGCCAGCAGCATGACTAGCGGGGGGGCACCGGGCCCCTCTCGTACGCAGTATTTT	CASSMTSGGAPGPSRTQYF
TRBD1	TRBJ2-2	NA	TRBV6-5	TGTGCCAGCAGTTACGCAGGGGGTCGGAACACCGGGGAGCTGTTTTTT	CASSYAGGRNTGELFF
NA	TRBJ2-7	NA	TRBV11-2	TGTGCCAGCAGCTTCGGACCGGGGAGCTCCTACGAGCAGTACTTC	CASSFGPGSSYEQYF
NA	TRBJ1-2	NA	TRBV18	TGTGCCAGCTCACCTACATTAGGGGGGGCCTATGGCTACACCTTC	CASSPTLGGAYGYTF
NA	TRBJ2-3	NA	TRBV19	TGTGCCAGTGGGGGGGCGGGGCGTAGCACAGATACGCAGTATTTT	CASGGAGRSTDTQYF
TRBD1	TRBJ2-1	NA	TRBV28	TGTGCCAGCAGTTCGGGGACAGGTGCCTACAATGAGCAGTTCTTC	CASSSGTGAYNEQFF
TRBD1	TRBJ2-7	NA	TRBV27	TGTGCCAGCAGTTCCCAGGGGGCGGACGAGCAGTACTTC	CASSSQGADEQYF
TRBD2	TRBJ2-3	NA	TRBV25-1	TGTGCCAGCAGTGAACAGCGGCTAGCGGGTCGAGATACGCAGTATTTT	CASSEQRLAGRDTQYF
TRBD1	TRBJ1-2	NA	TRBV7-6	TGTGCCAGCAGCCCAGATCCGGGACAGGGTTTTTATGGCTACACCTTC	CASSPDPGQGFYGYTF
TRBD1	TRBJ2-2	NA	TRBV5-1	TGCGCCAGCAGCCCGTCCGGGACAGCTACCGGGGAGCTGTTTTTT	CASSPSGTATGELFF
TRBD1	TRBJ2-5	NA	TRBV29-1	TGCAGCGTTGGATCGGGACAGGGTTTTACAGAGACCCAGTACTTC	CSVGSGQGFTETQYF
NA	TRBJ1-2	NA	TRBV4-3	TGCGCCAGCAGCCAAGATCTGGAGGGCTATGGCTACACCTTC	CASSQDLEGYGYTF
NA	TRBJ2-2	NA	TRBV15	TGTGCCACCAGCTCAGTTTGGGGGGGCTGGAACACCGGGGAGCTGTTTTTT	CATSSVWGGWNTGELFF
TRBD1	TRBJ1-3	NA	TRBV5-8	TGTGCCAGCAGCTTGGCCGGACCGGACAGGCTCTCTGGAAACACCATATATTTT	CASSLAGPDRLSGNTIYF
TRBD1	TRBJ2-7	NA	TRBV7-8	TGTGCCAGCAGCCCCCGGGACAGCTCCTACGAGCAGTACTTC	CASSPRDSSYEQYF
NA	TRBJ1-4	once	TRBV7-2	TGTGCCAGCAGCCGATCATTGGTATCTAATAATGAAAAACTGTTTTTT	CASSRSLVSNNEKLFF
NA	TRBJ2-7	NA	TRBV4-3	TGCGCCAGCAGCCAAGTTACAGGTGTGGGCGAGCAGTACTTC	CASSQVTGVGEQYF
TRBD1	TRBJ1-2	NA	TRBV10-2	TGCGCCAGCAGTGTGGGACAGGGTTCCTCTAACTATGGCTACACCTTC	CASSVGQGSSNYGYTF
TRBD1	TRBJ1-3	once	TRBV29-1	TGCAGCGTTGTAGGGGGCCGCGGAAACACCATATATTTT	CSVVGGRGNTIYF
TRBD1	TRBJ1-1	NA	TRBV4-1	TGCGCCAGCAGCCTACCGACAGGGGGGGAGGGAGCTTTCTTT	CASSLPTGGEGAFF
TRBD1	TRBJ1-1	NA	TRBV7-9	TGTGCCAGCAGCCCAACAGGGGTTACTGAAGCTTTCTTT	CASSPTGVTEAFF
TRBD1	TRBJ1-1	NA	TRBV18	TGTGCCAGCTCACCCCGGACAGGTCCAGCTTTAAGGAACACTGAAGCTTTCTTT	CASSPRTGPALRNTEAFF
TRBD1	TRBJ2-7	NA	TRBV2	TGTGCCAGCAGCTCACAACAGGGGAGTCAAGACTACGAGCAGTACTTC	CASSSQQGSQDYEQYF
NA	TRBJ1-2	NA	TRBV6-5	TGTGCCAGCAGTCGAGCCGGGACTCCCGCCTATGGCTACACCTTC	CASSRAGTPAYGYTF
TRBD1	TRBJ2-7	NA	TRBV12-5	TGTGCTAGTGGTTTACTATTGCAGGGGGCGCATCACGAGCAGTACTTC	CASGLLLQGAHHEQYF
TRBD2	TRBJ2-7	NA	TRBV4-1	TGCGCCAGCAGCCCCCGGGAGGATTACTACGAGCAGTACTTC	CASSPREDYYEQYF
NA	TRBJ1-1	NA	TRBV6-5	TGTGCCAGCAGGAATTCAGGTCGGACTGAAGCTTTCTTT	CASRNSGRTEAFF
TRBD2	TRBJ2-5	few	TRBV4-2	TGTGCCAGCAGCCAAGATCGGGGGGGGCCGGAGACCCAGTACTTC	CASSQDRGGPETQYF
NA	TRBJ2-2	NA	TRBV28	TGTGCCAGCAGCTTTAACACCGGGGAGCTGTTTTTT	CASSFNTGELFF
TRBD1	TRBJ2-3	NA	TRBV29-1	TGCAGCGTTGAAGAGAGGGGGCGAACAGATACGCAGTATTTT	CSVEERGRTDTQYF
NA	TRBJ1-1	few	TRBV7-9	TGTGCCAGCAGCTTGGCGGGGGAGACTGAAGCTTTCTTT	CASSLAGETEAFF
NA	TRBJ1-5	once	TRBV2	TGTGCCAGCAGGGACACGATTCTTAGCAATCAGCCCCAGCATTTT	CASRDTILSNQPQHF
NA	TRBJ2-7	NA	TRBV10-3	TGTGCCATCAGTGACGGGGGTCCCTACTCCTACGAGCAGTACTTC	CAISDGGPYSYEQYF
NA	TRBJ2-1	few	TRBV2	TGTGCCAGCAGTGTCGGCAGACTCTCCTACAATGAGCAGTTCTTC	CASSVGRLSYNEQFF
TRBD1	TRBJ1-4	NA	TRBV9	TGTGCCAGCAGCCTGGGGACAGGGGGGAAACTGTTTTTT	CASSLGTGGKLFF
TRBD1	TRBJ1-1	NA	TRBV5-8	TGTGCCAGCAGGATGCAGGGGGCACCTGAAGCTTTCTTT	CASRMQGAPEAFF